The clone carrying this TCR beta chain showed up just once. Antigen unknown. Using immunoSEQ multiplex PCR, the repertoire was profiled, and TCRdb retains in-frame clones only, with some absent. The table includes about 20,000 clones, about nine tenths detected once. These data are taken from a study of T cells in localized non-small cell lung cancer. Whole-study findings and limits: Researchers found a median roughly 50 of the top 100 tumor clones in adjacent lung. Heterogeneity is still possible, as just one tumor region was sequenced.

V was cut by 5 bases and J by 4 bases, with 14 bases left in between. The CDR3 length is 13 residues. CDR1 is GTSNPN, CDR2 SVGIG, per germline (reference sequence). Sequences were derived from PBMCs, sampled before any cancer treatment. The TCR sequence derives from a man aged 35-75 years with stage II squamous cell lung carcinoma. The chain employs TRBV30 and TRBJ1-2; a weak D match, TRBD1 (6 bases). CDR3 sequence: CAWVPGGGYGYTF. In DNA form, the CDR3 reads TGTGCCTGGGTACCGGGGGGCGGCTATGGCTACACCTTC.